This record covers a single T cell receptor (beta chain). What it binds is not known. These data are taken from a study of OX40 agonist ivuxolimab in advanced cancers. Study in general: Males comprised about 78% of the group, whose mean age was about 61 years (range about 20 to 79). Overall study findings and caveats: Average numbers of expanded clones were greater in CD8+ T cells than in CD4+.

Data came from immunoSEQ multiplex PCR; TCRdb stores just in-frame clones and leaves some out. Seen here are around 45,000 clones, roughly 90% observed once, and the top ten hold roughly a fifth. V shed 2 bases and J shed 10 bases, with 9 bases lying between them. There are 12 residues in the CDR3. The germline V gene has CDR1 SGHVS and CDR2 FNYEAQ. The input for sequencing was CD4+ or CD8+ T cells sorted from blood, taken in a trial of the OX40 agonist ivuxolimab. This receptor was identified in an adult with an advanced solid tumor such as melanoma, head and neck, liver or kidney cancer. The chain recombines TRBV7-6 with TRBJ2-4, with D tentatively TRBD1 (6 bases). CDR3 DNA sequence: TGTGCCAGCAGCTTAATGCAGGGGATTCAGTACTTC. Translating it yields CASSLMQGIQYF.